This T cell receptor beta chain appears in the sequencing data of a study of graft-versus-host responses after intestinal transplantation. Study-wide points: HvG clone declines early post-transplant were associated with peak circulating GvH levels.

Irradiated stimulators labeled with violet dye, 200,000 in number, were plated with 200,000 CFSE-labeled responders. Libraries were prepared by immunoSEQ multiplex PCR; TCRdb keeps only in-frame clonotypes and omits some of them. The table lists about 13,000 clones, more than 30% of them singletons. This clone was detected a few times. Material: alloreactive CD8+ T cells from a mixed lymphocyte reaction culture, obtained before intestinal transplant. Subset noted: CFSE-low proliferating T cells sorted from roughly six-day pre-transplant mixed lymphocyte reaction (GvH or HvG direction). This sequence originates from a human patient who received an intestinal transplant.

The CDR3 loop reads CASSLTANYGYTF. CDR3 DNA: TGTGCCAGCAGTTTGACAGCTAACTATGGCTACACCTTC. The rearrangement joins TRBV28 to TRBJ1-2; possibly TRBD1 for D (5 bases). Per germline, CDR1 MDHEN and CDR2 SYDVKM. The CDR3 sequence is 13 residues long. V was shortened by 3 bases and J by 0 bases, with 5 bases between the two germline ends.